These 17 T cell receptor beta chains were sequenced from one sample in a study of molecular identifiers for immune sequencing clone quantification listed by TCRdb under 2018. Receptors were amplified or captured by PCR. The sample was run on an Illumina HiSeq 4000. TCRdb applied fastp at Q25 and MiXCR to the public reads, then kept only in-frame beta chains. For every CDR3 protein sequence, its rows merge into one entry that carries the most common genes and DNA. Counted in this sample were approximately 670,000 distinct CDR3 sequences; about 20% of them appeared once. 0.7% to 1% of the sample lies in the top ten. Sequencing used naive CD8+ T cells from blood, with Jurkat cell RNA spiked in. Reading the label with the study, this specimen's cell subset or site is: FACS-sorted CD8+CD4-CCR7+CD45RA+ naive T cells. The receptors derive from a human donor in good health. Some libraries in this study had Jurkat cell RNA spiked in.

As regards this clonotype: Given a much more abundant clone one base away, this may be a read error. The rearrangement links TRBV12-3 or TRBV12-4 to TRBJ2-1; 8 bases are shared with TRBD1. The CDR3 contains 12 residues. CDR3 region: CASGGAGTGSLF. In DNA form, the CDR3 reads TGTGCCAGCGGTGGCGCCGGGACAGGTTCCCTCTTC.

This clonotype was found a few times. Since a much larger clone is just one base distant, this may be a read error. This chain links TRBV7-9 with TRBJ2-7, with TRBD1 matching over 8 bases. This CDR3 region has 13 residues. CDR1 and CDR2 from the germline V gene are SEHNR and FQNEAQ (reference sequence). CDR3 sequence reads: CASSGTGPYEQCF. In nucleotides, the CDR3 is TGTGCCAGCAGCGGGACAGGTCCTTACGAGCAGTGCTTC.

This clonotype showed up many times. The CDR3 spells CSARDPWRGTDTQYF. The CDR3 DNA sequence: TGCAGTGCTAGAGATCCGTGGCGAGGCACAGATACGCAGTATTTT. The V call is TRBV20-1, the J call TRBJ2-3; D gene unclear. V was shortened by 0 bases and J by 1 base, with 11 bases between the two germline ends. The CDR3 runs 15 residues. Germline CDR1 is DFQATT and CDR2 is SNEGSKA (reference sequence).

This clonotype was seen a single time. A single base separates this from a much larger clone, so it may be a read error. The V gene is TRBV7-9, the J gene TRBJ2-1, with 10 positions matching TRBD2. V lost 7 bases to trimming and J lost 4 bases; unmatched junction nucleotides: 7. CDR1 SEHNR and CDR2 FQNEAQ come from the germline V gene (reference sequence). The CDR3 has 15 amino acids. For the CDR3, the DNA is TGTGCCAGCATCACCGCTAGCGGGGGTTACAATGAGCAGTTCTTC. It is translated as CASITASGGYNEQFF.

The CDR3 region has the DNA TGTGCCAGCCTGTGGCAGGGGGCTTCGAATGGCTACACCTTC. Its protein is CASLWQGASNGYTF. The V gene is TRBV5-4, the J gene TRBJ1-2; 8 bases map to TRBD1. The CDR3 has 14 residues. Germline V CDR1 and CDR2: SGHNT, YYREEE (reference sequence). Trimming cost V 7 bases and J 6 bases; bases outside gene matches: 11.

This clonotype was picked up many times. The chain employs TRBV30 and TRBJ2-4; D gene uncertain. V was shortened by 2 bases and J by 4 bases, with 12 bases between the two germline ends. This CDR3 region has 14 residues. Germline CDR1 is GTSNPN and CDR2 is SVGIG (reference sequence). The CDR3 protein is CAWSSSVRKNIQYF. CDR3 nucleotide sequence: TGTGCCTGGAGTTCTTCGGTCAGAAAAAACATTCAGTACTTC.

This clonotype was detected a few times. This rearrangement joins TRBV10-1 to TRBJ2-7; perhaps TRBD2 as D (5 bases). The CDR3 covers 16 residues. The V end was cut by 1 base, the J end by 0 bases, with 13 bases between. Germline CDR1 reads WNHNN; CDR2 reads SYGVQD (reference sequence). For the CDR3, the DNA is TGCGCCAGCAGTGAGTTTGTCGTTGGGAGCTCCTACGAGCAGTACTTC. Its protein is CASSEFVVGSSYEQYF.

Concerning this clonotype: At one end, the junction sequence differs from germline, possibly due to a read error. J is TRBJ1-1 and V is TRBV13; TRBD1 might be the D (5 bases). The germline V gene has CDR1 PRHDT and CDR2 FYEKMQ (reference sequence). This CDR3 spans 13 amino acids. The CDR3 reads CASGLGAGPEAFF. CDR3 bases: TGTGCCAGCGGCTTAGGGGCAGGTCCTGAAGCTTTCTTT.

This clonotype was counted only a few times. This chain uses TRBV7-9 with TRBJ2-1; TRBD2 matches at 7 bases. Germline V gene sequence: CDR1 SEHNR, CDR2 FQNEAQ (reference sequence). J was trimmed by 5 bases and V by 2 bases; bases with no gene match: 12. This CDR3 is built from 17 residues. DNA for the CDR3: TGTGCCAGCAGCTTACCCCGTCGGGGGGAACCCCACAATGAGCAGTTCTTC. Its protein product is CASSLPRRGEPHNEQFF.

The chain is built from TRBV7-8 and TRBJ2-5; D tentatively fits TRBD1 or TRBD2 (6 bases each). The ends were cut back, 8 bases at V and 5 bases at J, with 21 bases in the middle. From germline, CDR1 is SGHVS and CDR2 FQNEAQ. This CDR3 spans 15 amino acids. CDR3 in DNA: TGTGCCAGCTGCCTAATAGGGGGGCCTGAGGAGACCCAGTACTTC. It yields the protein CASCLIGGPEETQYF.

This clonotype was seen repeatedly, ten times or more. The V gene is TRBV7-2, the J gene TRBJ1-1; D ambiguous. The CDR3 spans 16 residues. Germline V gives CDR1 SGHTA, CDR2 FQGNSA. The V end was cut by 1 base, the J end by 4 bases, with 16 bases between. This CDR3 is CASSLDLVGGVTEAFF. CDR3 sequence (DNA): TGTGCCAGCAGCTTAGATCTTGTCGGAGGAGTCACTGAAGCTTTCTTT.

This chain links TRBV4-3 with TRBJ1-1; no clear D. Per germline, CDR1 LGHNA and CDR2 YSLEER. CDR3 length: 15 amino acids. Deletions cut 0 bases from V and 3 bases from J, with 11 bases between. The CDR3 spells CASSQDKGKYTEAFF. CDR3 nucleotide sequence: TGCGCCAGCAGCCAAGACAAGGGAAAGTACACTGAAGCTTTCTTT.

Turning to this clonotype: A much larger clone lies a single base off, so this may be a read error. The conserved closing phenylalanine or tryptophan is absent in this CDR3, likely reflecting a read error. V gene TRBV7-9 combines with J gene TRBJ1-1; 8 nucleotides match TRBD1. The germline gives CDR1 SEHNR, CDR2 FQNEAQ (reference sequence). The CDR3 contains 15 residues. With V trimmed by 5 bases and J by 5 bases, 10 bases remained unmatched. This CDR3 reads CASSQGQGLKTEAFS. For the CDR3, the DNA is TGTGCCAGCAGCCAAGGACAGGGCCTTAAAACTGAAGCTTTCTCT.

This clonotype was observed at least ten times. The chain has TRBV5-4 and TRBJ2-3, with 9 nucleotides matching TRBD1. This CDR3 contains 16 residues. The V gene's germline CDR1 is SGHNT and CDR2 YYREEE (reference sequence). The trim removed 0 bases at V and 6 bases at J, leaving 8 bases unmatched. CDR3 region: CASSLAGTGIFDTQYF. The DNA of the CDR3 is TGTGCCAGCAGCTTGGCCGGGACAGGGATATTCGATACGCAGTATTTT.

Note on this clonotype: A single base separates this from a much larger clone, so it may be a read error. This chain links TRBV30 with TRBJ1-4, with D possibly matching TRBD1 (6 bases). This CDR3 has 12 amino acids. Germline CDR1 and CDR2: GTSNPN and SVGIG (reference sequence). The V gene lost 6 bases and the J gene lost 6 bases, with 11 bases spanning the gap. Here the CDR3 DNA reads TGTGCCTGCGCAGGGGAGGATGAAAAACTGTTTTTT. It specifies CACAGEDEKLFF.

In its sample, this clonotype was seen many times. The V gene is TRBV4-1, the J gene TRBJ1-1, with 7 bases fitting TRBD1. With V trimmed by 1 base and J by 0 bases, 8 bases remained unmatched. The CDR3 spans 17 residues. CDR1 is MGHRA and CDR2 is YSYEKL in the germline V gene. The CDR3 reads CASSQVGEGALNTEAFF. The CDR3 coding sequence is TGCGCCAGCAGCCAAGTCGGGGAGGGGGCCCTGAACACTGAAGCTTTCTTT.

In its sample, this clonotype was seen many times. The V and J genes are TRBV9 and TRBJ2-5; D is possibly TRBD2 (6 bases). Germline CDR1 SGDLS, CDR2 YYNGEE. CDR3 length equals 16 residues. Trimming cost V 3 bases and J 0 bases, with 15 bases left between them. As DNA, the CDR3 is TGTGCCAGCAGCGACTTAGGACTACCCTACCAAGAGACCCAGTACTTC. It specifies CASSDLGLPYQETQYF.